The 2 T cell receptor beta chains below all came from one sample that was sequenced in a study of beta chain features in type 1 diabetes. The study's findings and limits: People with Type 1 diabetes carried modestly yet significantly shorter TCRB CDR3s in all four CD4+ subsets.

Reverse transcription of all isolated RNA meant that expressed TCRB transcripts were sequenced. Produced via immunoSEQ multiplex PCR; TCRdb's table is partial and in-frame only. The sample records 600,000 to 700,000 clones, around 15% being singletons. Which antigens these TCRs recognize remains unknown. The sample comprised naive CD4+ T cells from blood. The receptors here all came from a man aged 18 to 30 with type 1 diabetes.

This chain links TRBV7-2 with TRBJ1-5; maybe TRBD1 (6 bases). Germline V gene lookup returns CDR1 SGHTA and CDR2 FQGNSA. The CDR3 loop spans 13 amino acids. V shed 5 bases and J shed 9 bases, with 14 bases lying between them. CDR3 protein: CASSVNGQTPQHF. CDR3 nucleotide sequence: TGTGCCAGCAGCGTAAATGGACAGACGCCCCAGCATTTT.

The CDR3 DNA follows: TGTGCCAGCTCACAAGTCGATATGAACACTGAAGCTTTCTTT. This codes for CASSQVDMNTEAFF. This sequence joins TRBV18 and TRBJ1-1; D call uncertain. V lost 4 bases and J 0 bases, leaving 9 bases between the germline ends. The germline gives CDR1 KGHSH, CDR2 LQKENI. The CDR3 covers 14 residues.